This is a list of T cell receptor beta chains from one sample in a study of molecular identifiers for immune sequencing clone quantification. MiXCR, run by TCRdb on the PCR reads, gives a single entry per CDR3 protein. This table holds 490,000 or so distinct CDR3 sequences, about 25% found once. Sequencing was done on a sample of naive CD8+ T cells from blood, with Jurkat cell RNA spiked in. These receptors were taken from a human donor in good health. Some libraries in this study had Jurkat cell RNA spiked in. Both conserved end residues are part of each CDR3. The order of the fields is J gene, D gene, V gene, clone size, CDR3 DNA, CDR3 protein. The D gene is left open where the match is weak. Some rows mark clone size as missing; the rest say once, few, many or name a class of expanded clone.

>TRBJ1-1|-|TRBV6-5|-
TGTGCCAGCAGTTACGACGGGGGGATGAACACTGAAGCTTTCTTT
CASSYDGGMNTEAFF
>TRBJ2-7|-|TRBV20-1|-
TGCAGTGCCCCGGGACAAGATTACTACGAGCAGTACTTC
CSAPGQDYYEQYF
>TRBJ1-4|-|TRBV28|few
TGTGCCAGCAGTTTATCCCAGGGCGACGGAGATAAACTGTTTTTT
CASSLSQGDGDKLFF
>TRBJ2-3|-|TRBV19|few
TGTGCCAGTAGGACCACAGATACGCAGTATTTT
CASRTTDTQYF
>TRBJ2-3|TRBD1|TRBV7-9|many
TGTGCCAGCAGCCTGGACAGGGCCACAGATACGCAGTATTTT
CASSLDRATDTQYF
>TRBJ2-3|TRBD1|TRBV20-1|few
TGCAGTGCTAGAGATCGGACAGGTCCCCCAGATACGCAGTATTTT
CSARDRTGPPDTQYF
>TRBJ1-3|TRBD1|TRBV25-1|many
TGTGCCAGCAGTGAAAGGACAGGATTCTCTGGAAACACCATATATTTT
CASSERTGFSGNTIYF
>TRBJ1-6|-|TRBV12-3/TRBV12-4|-
TGTGCCAGCAGCCGGGCCCGGGCCCATCGCGCACCCCTCCACTTT
CASSRARAHRAPLHF
>TRBJ2-2|-|TRBV6-6|-
TGTGCCAGCAGTCGCCCCCCGGGCCTAGAGGACACCGGGGAGCTGTTTTTT
CASSRPPGLEDTGELFF
>TRBJ1-4|-|TRBV6-2/TRBV6-3|few
TGTGCCAGCAGTTACGAGGCACCAACTAATGAAAAACTGTTTTTT
CASSYEAPTNEKLFF
>TRBJ1-1|-|TRBV4-3|many
TGCGCCAGCAGCGAAAACAGGGATGAGTACACTGAAGCTTTCTTT
CASSENRDEYTEAFF
>TRBJ2-5|TRBD2|TRBV29-1|-
TGCAGCGTTGAGCGGGTTAGGGGAGTGGGTAGCGGGATACAAGAGACCCAGTACTTC
CSVERVRGVGSGIQETQYF
>TRBJ1-5|-|TRBV27|-
TGTGCCACCTCCGGCCCTTTTTACAGGGCTGACCATAGCAATCAGCCCCAGCATTTT
CATSGPFYRADHSNQPQHF
>TRBJ2-7|-|TRBV5-6|many
TGTGCCAGCAGCGCCACAGGCTACGAGCAGTACTTC
CASSATGYEQYF
>TRBJ2-7|-|TRBV7-9|few
TGTGCCAGCGCCTTGGGGACTCTATACGAGCAGTACTTC
CASALGTLYEQYF
>TRBJ1-6|-|TRBV5-6|-
TGTGCCAGCAGCTTGGCCAAGAGTTCACCCCTCCACTTT
CASSLAKSSPLHF
>TRBJ2-5|-|TRBV9|few
TGTGCCAGCAGCGTAGGGACAGAAGAGACCCAGTACTTC
CASSVGTEETQYF
>TRBJ2-7|-|TRBV6-1|-
TGTGCCAGCAGTGAAAGGCAGAATCCCCACTACGAGCAGTACTTC
CASSERQNPHYEQYF
>TRBJ2-2|-|TRBV2|-
TGTGCCAGCACTGGGACTCTTCAGTTTCCCACCGGGGAGCTGTTTTTT
CASTGTLQFPTGELFF
>TRBJ2-3|-|TRBV20-1|few
TGCAGTGCTAGACCAATGAGGGGGGAGAGCACAGATACGCAGTATTTT
CSARPMRGESTDTQYF
>TRBJ2-7|TRBD2|TRBV11-2|-
TGTGCCAGCAGCTTAGAAGCGGGGGAGTCTTACGAGCAGTACTTC
CASSLEAGESYEQYF
>TRBJ2-2|-|TRBV7-9|many
TGTGCCAGCAGCTTTTTACACCCCGGGGAGCTGTTTTTT
CASSFLHPGELFF
>TRBJ2-1|-|TRBV11-2|few
TGTGCCAGCAGCTCAGTAACCGGGAGTTACAATGAGCAGTTCTTC
CASSSVTGSYNEQFF
>TRBJ2-3|-|TRBV7-9|many
TGTGCCAGCAGCTCACCGGACAGCGGACCCACAGATACGCAGTATTTT
CASSSPDSGPTDTQYF
>TRBJ2-2|-|TRBV9|-
TGTGCCAGCAGCGCGCGCGCGACGGACTACCCGAACACCGGGGAGCTGTTTTTT
CASSARATDYPNTGELFF
>TRBJ1-1|-|TRBV5-4|-
TGTGCCAGCAGCTTAATGGAGACTATAATCTCGAGTGGAGCTTTCTTT
CASSLMETIISSGAFF
>TRBJ2-7|-|TRBV9|many
TGTGCCAGCAGCCCCGGCCGGGACAAGATCTACGAGCAGTACTTC
CASSPGRDKIYEQYF
>TRBJ2-2|-|TRBV9|few
TGTGCCAGCAGCGTGAGCGACACCGGGGAGCTGTTTTTT
CASSVSDTGELFF
>TRBJ1-5|-|TRBV2|-
TGTGCCAACAGTCCAGGTGCCAGTCCCAGTGATCAGCCCCAGCATTTT
CANSPGASPSDQPQHF
>TRBJ1-4|TRBD1|TRBV12-3/TRBV12-4|few
TGTGCCAGCAGGCGACAGGGGGCTGGGGAAAAGCTGTTTTTT
CASRRQGAGEKLFF
>TRBJ2-3|-|TRBV5-6|-
TGTGCCACCTGGGCCGCGCCGTCGGATGCGCAGTATTTT
CATWAAPSDAQYF
>TRBJ2-1|TRBD1|TRBV2|few
TGTGCCAGCAGACGAACCGGGACAGGGTACAATGAGCAGTTCTTC
CASRRTGTGYNEQFF
>TRBJ2-1|-|TRBV29-1|few
TGCAGCGTTGTCAGTAGGAGCTCCTACAATGAGCAGTTCTTC
CSVVSRSSYNEQFF
>TRBJ2-3|-|TRBV7-9|many
TGTGCCACCCCTCCCCTGGAGCGGCGAGATACGCAGTATTTT
CATPPLERRDTQYF
>TRBJ2-1|TRBD2|TRBV7-2|-
TGTGCCAGCAGCTGGACTAGCCCTGAGCAGTTCTTC
CASSWTSPEQFF
>TRBJ2-2|-|TRBV29-1|-
TGCAGCGTACTTGGGGTGAACACCGGGGAGCTGTTTTTT
CSVLGVNTGELFF
>TRBJ2-5|TRBD1|TRBV6-5|-
TGTGCCAGCAGTTACGCAGGGGGCGTTGAGACCCAGTACTTC
CASSYAGGVETQYF
>TRBJ2-3|TRBD2|TRBV19|few
TGTGCCAGTAGTATAAGCAGGACGGCGGGAGAAGATACGCAGTATTTT
CASSISRTAGEDTQYF
>TRBJ1-6|-|TRBV27|-
TGTGCCAGCAGTTTTGAGTCCTCCTATAATTCACCCCTCCACTTT
CASSFESSYNSPLHF
>TRBJ1-5|TRBD1|TRBV7-6|few
TGTGCCAGCAGCTTAGCAGACAGGGGGCGGAATCAGCCCCAGCATTTT
CASSLADRGRNQPQHF
>TRBJ2-7|TRBD1|TRBV14|few
TGTGCCAGCAGCCAAGATATTCAGGGGGCCTACGAGCAGTACTTC
CASSQDIQGAYEQYF
>TRBJ2-1|-|TRBV20-1|many
TGCAGTGCTCACTTGAGCTCCTACAATGAGCAGTTCTTC
CSAHLSSYNEQFF
>TRBJ2-5|TRBD1|TRBV27|-
TGTGCCAGCAGTTTATGGCAGGGGGCGGAGACCCAGTACTTC
CASSLWQGAETQYF
>TRBJ2-3|-|TRBV18|few
TGTGCCAGCTCACTAAGACAGAGCACAGATACGCAGTATTTT
CASSLRQSTDTQYF
>TRBJ2-7|-|TRBV29-1|few
TGCAGCGTTTCTGACAGCTACGAGCAGTACTTC
CSVSDSYEQYF
>TRBJ2-3|TRBD1|TRBV20-1|many
TGCAGTGCTGGGACAGGGGTGAGCACAGATACGCAGTATTTT
CSAGTGVSTDTQYF
>TRBJ1-4|-|TRBV12-3/TRBV12-4|-
TGTGCCAGCACCCAGGGGCACGCCATCGGCGAAAAACTGTTTTTT
CASTQGHAIGEKLFF
>TRBJ2-7|-|TRBV21-1|few
TGTGCCAGCAGCAAAGGGACAGGGGCGACTGCCTACGAGCAGTACTTC
CASSKGTGATAYEQYF
>TRBJ2-3|-|TRBV5-4|many
TGTGCCAGCAGCCTTCTACCACCAGATACGCAGTATTTT
CASSLLPPDTQYF
>TRBJ1-1|-|TRBV30|few
TGTGCCTGGGTAGAGGGCTTGATGAACACTGAAGCTTTCTTT
CAWVEGLMNTEAFF
>TRBJ2-1|-|TRBV10-3|-
TGTGCCATCAGCTACAGGGGAGGGGATGAGCAGTTCTTC
CAISYRGGDEQFF
>TRBJ2-7|TRBD1|TRBV29-1|many
TGCAGCGTAACAGGGACAGCCGGTACGGACGAGCAGTACTTC
CSVTGTAGTDEQYF
>TRBJ2-2|-|TRBV29-1|many
TGCAGCGTCCCACAGGGATCGGACAAGGCCGGGGAGCTGTTTTTT
CSVPQGSDKAGELFF
>TRBJ2-7|TRBD1|TRBV13|few
TGTGCCAGCAGCCACACAACCCGACAGGGAGCCTACGAGCAGTACTTC
CASSHTTRQGAYEQYF
>TRBJ2-7|-|TRBV27|-
TGTGCCAGCAGTTTAACAGCAGGGAATGAGCAGTACTTC
CASSLTAGNEQYF
>TRBJ1-5|-|TRBV20-1|-
TGCAGTGCTCCAGACCAGGGTGGCAATCAGCCCCAGCATTTT
CSAPDQGGNQPQHF
>TRBJ2-3|TRBD2|TRBV6-6|many
TGTGCCAGCAGTTACTCGGATAGCGGGGCAGATACGCAGTATTTT
CASSYSDSGADTQYF
>TRBJ2-7|-|TRBV29-1|many
TGCAGCGTTGCCACTAGCTTTAGCTACGAGCAGTACTTC
CSVATSFSYEQYF